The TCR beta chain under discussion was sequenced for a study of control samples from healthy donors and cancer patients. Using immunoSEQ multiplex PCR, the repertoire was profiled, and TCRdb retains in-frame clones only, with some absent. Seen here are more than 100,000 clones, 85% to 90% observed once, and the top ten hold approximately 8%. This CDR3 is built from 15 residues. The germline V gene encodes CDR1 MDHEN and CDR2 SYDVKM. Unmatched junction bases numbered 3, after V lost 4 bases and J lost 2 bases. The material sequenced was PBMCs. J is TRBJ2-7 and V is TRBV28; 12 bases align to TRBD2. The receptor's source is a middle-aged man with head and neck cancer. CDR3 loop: CASSWGLAGPYEQYF. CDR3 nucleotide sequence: TGTGCCAGCAGTTGGGGACTAGCGGGCCCCTACGAGCAGTACTTC.